This section outlines one TCR beta chain sequence together with its context. The sample comes from a study of blood T cell repertoires in COVID-19. Across the study: Acute and convalescent COVID-19 samples came from the United States, Italy and Spain. Sample material is recorded as cDNA or gDNA derived from T cells, B-cell-depleted T cells, or PBMCs.

Those enrolled in Seattle joined during active infection and were followed longitudinally afterward. In the original processing: Estimation of nucleated cell counts relied on the amplification of reference gene primers. Data came from immunoSEQ multiplex PCR; TCRdb stores just in-frame clones and leaves some out. V and J calls plus clone size are reproduced from that table; the DNA served to infer D and trimming. Here the sample spans roughly 140,000 clones, approximately 83% being singletons. The sequenced sample consisted of peripheral blood. This clonotype originated in a woman in her sixties with COVID-19, enrolled during active disease.

CDR3 in DNA: TGTGCCAGTATAGGCCAGGGAGGTACCGGGGAGCTGTTTTTT. It codes for CASIGQGGTGELFF. The chain is built from TRBV19 and TRBJ2-2; tentative D call: TRBD2 (6 bases). The germline V and J ends were trimmed by 7 bases and 5 bases, with 14 bases remaining between them. This CDR3 is 14 amino acids long. Germline V gene lookup returns CDR1 LNHDA and CDR2 SQIVND (reference sequence).